These 31 T cell receptor beta chains originate from one sample sequenced in a study of blood T cell repertoires in COVID-19. The repertoire was sequenced with immunoSEQ multiplex PCR; TCRdb's copy has only in-frame clones and lacks some. The sample contains approximately 57,000 clones, around 87% of which appear only once. The material sequenced was peripheral blood. The receptors shown here come from a middle-aged man with acute or convalescent COVID-19.

This chain connects TRBV13 to TRBJ1-2; possible D gene TRBD1, 5 bases. The CDR3 contains 15 residues. V lost 0 bases and J 2 bases, leaving 10 bases between the germline ends. Germline values: CDR1 PRHDT, CDR2 FYEKMQ (reference sequence). CDR3 coding DNA: TGTGCCAGCAGCTTAGGTGGGGGAGGAAACTATGGCTACACCTTC. Encoded protein: CASSLGGGGNYGYTF.

The V call is TRBV27, the J call TRBJ1-3; maybe TRBD1 (5 bases). CDR1 and CDR2 from the germline V gene are MNHEY and SMNVEV (reference sequence). Trimming removed 0 bases from V and 3 bases from J, with 12 bases in between. The CDR3 has 16 amino acids. The CDR3 spells CASSLSPGTGGNTIYF. CDR3 nucleotides: TGTGCCAGCAGTTTATCCCCCGGGACTGGTGGAAACACCATATATTTT.

The chain joins TRBV11-2 to TRBJ1-3; D is unresolved. CDR1 and CDR2 from the germline V gene are SGHAT and FQNNGV. CDR3 length equals 12 residues. Trimming stripped 5 bases from V and 7 bases from J, with 9 bases between. This CDR3 reads CASSINRNTIYF. The DNA for the CDR3 is TGTGCCAGCAGCATCAACCGGAACACCATATATTTT. The full variable domain, with the rest looked up from reference TRBV11-2 and TRBJ1-3, is EAGVAQSPRYKIIEKRQSVAFWCNPISGHATLYWYQQILGQGPKLLIQFQNNGVVDDSQLPKDRFSAERLKGVDSTLKIQPAKLEDSAVYLCASSINRNTIYFGEGSWLTVV.

This chain connects TRBV30 to TRBJ2-1; TRBD2 matches 15 bases. The germline V gene has CDR1 GTSNPN and CDR2 SVGIG (reference sequence). Germline trimming cut 3 bases from V and 9 bases from J; bases unmatched to any gene: 6. The CDR3 runs to 15 residues. CDR3 residues: CAWRGLAGGRGEQFF. CDR3 coding DNA: TGTGCCTGGAGAGGACTAGCGGGGGGGCGTGGTGAGCAGTTCTTC.

The V and J genes are TRBV7-8 and TRBJ1-5; D may be TRBD1 (5 bases). Germline V gives CDR1 SGHVS, CDR2 FQNEAQ. The CDR3 spans 15 residues. V was shortened by 3 bases and J by 0 bases, with 9 bases between the two germline ends. This chain's CDR3 is CASSLGDYSNQPQHF. The CDR3, as DNA: TGTGCCAGCAGCTTGGGGGACTATAGCAATCAGCCCCAGCATTTT.

The chain recombines TRBV28 with TRBJ1-3; D may be TRBD1 (6 bases). The CDR3 runs to 16 residues. V lost 3 bases, J lost 4 bases, and 16 bases lay in between. The germline V gene has CDR1 MDHEN and CDR2 SYDVKM. CDR3 in amino acids: CASSLTGPFSGNTIYF. CDR3 in DNA: TGTGCCAGCAGTTTGACAGGACCTTTTTCCGGAAACACCATATATTTT.

The rearrangement joins TRBV11-3 to TRBJ1-2; 10 nucleotides align to TRBD1. There are 15 residues in the CDR3. Germline-derived CDR1 and CDR2 are SGHNT and YENEEA. The V and J ends lost 3 bases and 7 bases, in that order; junction bases with no gene match: 8. Here the CDR3 DNA reads TGTGCCAGCAGCTTCCCGGGACAGGGGATGGTTGGCTACACCTTC. Encoded protein: CASSFPGQGMVGYTF.

The chain employs TRBV7-9 and TRBJ2-7, with 9 bases lining up with TRBD1. The CDR3 consists of 15 residues. Germline V gene sequence: CDR1 SEHNR, CDR2 FQNEAQ (reference sequence). With V trimmed by 6 bases and J by 2 bases, 8 bases remained unmatched. CDR3 residues: CASSSHRGPTYEQYF. In nucleotides, the CDR3 is TGTGCCAGCAGTTCCCACAGGGGGCCTACCTACGAGCAGTACTTC.

The rearrangement uses TRBV20-1 and TRBJ2-7; 8 bases are a match to TRBD2. V shed 3 bases and J 5 bases; nucleotides not matched to a gene: 3. CDR3 length: 12 amino acids. Germline V gives CDR1 DFQATT, CDR2 SNEGSKA (reference sequence). The DNA of the CDR3 is TGCAGTGCTAGTTCAGCGGGAGACGAGCAGTACTTC. It translates to CSASSAGDEQYF.

The rearrangement links TRBV11-2 to TRBJ2-1; D is ambiguous. Germline V lookup: CDR1 SGHAT, CDR2 FQNNGV. V was clipped by 5 bases and J by 0 bases, with 11 bases between them. The CDR3 runs 15 residues. Here the CDR3 reads CASSPTASSYNEQFF. The CDR3 DNA reads as TGTGCCAGCAGCCCGACCGCTAGCTCCTACAATGAGCAGTTCTTC.

The chain is built from TRBV27 and TRBJ2-1, with TRBD2 matching over 7 bases. The CDR3 runs to 15 residues. CDR1 and CDR2 (germline): MNHEY, SMNVEV (reference sequence). V lost 3 bases, J lost 5 bases, and 7 bases stayed unmatched. CDR3 protein: CASSFVGGSHNEQFF. The CDR3 bases are TGTGCCAGCAGTTTCGTTGGCGGGAGTCACAATGAGCAGTTCTTC.

The chain recombines TRBV11-3 with TRBJ2-4; D is perhaps TRBD1 (6 bases). Germline V gene sequence: CDR1 SGHNT, CDR2 YENEEA. Trimming pared 5 bases from V and 7 bases from J, leaving 18 bases between. The CDR3 extends over 15 amino acids. The CDR3 loop reads CASSGRGRGRNIQYF. In nucleotides, the CDR3 is TGTGCCAGCAGCGGCAGAGGCAGGGGAAGGAACATTCAGTACTTC.

The V and J genes are TRBV5-1 and TRBJ1-4; D not certain. Trimming pared 1 base from V and 2 bases from J, leaving 9 bases between. Germline lookup yields CDR1 SGHRS and CDR2 YFSETQ. The CDR3 runs 15 residues. CDR3 sequence reads: CASSLSPGTNEKLFF. CDR3 in DNA: TGCGCCAGCAGCTTGTCTCCAGGTACTAATGAAAAACTGTTTTTT.

This chain links TRBV11-2 with TRBJ1-1, with D unresolved. V gave up 2 bases and J gave up 7 bases, with 8 bases separating them. Germline assignment: CDR1 SGHAT and CDR2 FQNNGV. This CDR3 spans 12 amino acids. This CDR3 reads CASSLRDIEAFF. CDR3 sequence (DNA): TGTGCCAGCAGCTTACGGGATATTGAAGCTTTCTTT.

V is TRBV7-9 and J is TRBJ2-1; 8 bases map to TRBD2. V trimming: 5 bases; J trimming: 4 bases; junction bases outside the gene matches: 16. Germline loops: CDR1 SEHNR, CDR2 FQNEAQ (reference sequence). The CDR3 consists of 18 residues. The DNA of the CDR3 is TGTGCCAGCAGCCGGAGGAAAAGTACTAGCGGCCATTACAATGAGCAGTTCTTC. This translates into CASSRRKSTSGHYNEQFF.

This sequence joins TRBV25-1 and TRBJ2-7, with 7 bases that match TRBD2. The CDR3 runs to 13 residues. V was clipped by 7 bases and J by 2 bases; unmatched bases: 5. Germline V gene sequence: CDR1 MGHDK, CDR2 SYGVNS. The CDR3 nucleotides are TGTGCCAGCAAAGGGGCGGGGGCCTACGAGCAGTACTTC. Protein product: CASKGAGAYEQYF.

This clone appeared once. This chain joins TRBV4-1 and TRBJ2-3; D not resolved. The germline V gene encodes CDR1 MGHRA and CDR2 YSYEKL. The CDR3 has 15 residues. Trimming cost V 3 bases and J 4 bases, with 14 bases left between them. Here the CDR3 DNA reads TGCGCCAGCAGCCAGGTTGCGATCGGTGCAGATACGCAGTATTTT. Protein product: CASSQVAIGADTQYF.

The V and J genes are TRBV6-5 and TRBJ2-7; maybe TRBD1 (5 bases). The germline V and J ends were trimmed by 7 bases and 2 bases, with 9 bases remaining between them. This CDR3 is built from 12 residues. The V gene's germline CDR1 is MNHEY and CDR2 SVGAGI. The CDR3 loop reads CASTGQPYEQYF. The CDR3 DNA reads TGTGCCAGCACAGGGCAACCCTACGAGCAGTACTTC.

This clone was picked up a small number of times. The chain employs TRBV6-6 and TRBJ2-7; 7 bases align to TRBD1. CDR3 length: 13 amino acids. Germline CDR1 reads MNHNY; CDR2 reads SVGAGI (reference sequence). Losses at the gene ends were 4 bases for V and 2 bases for J; bases not matched to a gene: 2. CDR3 sequence reads: CASSSGQPYEQYF. The CDR3 DNA sequence: TGTGCCAGCAGTTCGGGACAGCCCTACGAGCAGTACTTC.

The genes are TRBV6-5 and TRBJ2-7; no clear D gene. The germline V gene has CDR1 MNHEY and CDR2 SVGAGI. This CDR3 is 11 amino acids long. Trimming shortened V by 5 bases and J by 7 bases, and 9 bases separated the two germline ends. This CDR3 is CASSPGEEQYF. For the CDR3, the DNA is TGTGCCAGCAGTCCTGGAGAAGAGCAGTACTTC.

J is TRBJ2-2 and V is TRBV9; D perhaps matches TRBD1 (6 bases). Germline assignment: CDR1 SGDLS and CDR2 YYNGEE. With 0 bases removed from V and 5 bases from J, the gap between germline ends came to 11 bases. The CDR3 spans 15 residues. The CDR3 DNA follows: TGTGCCAGCAGCGTAGGGGCAGGGGTAACCGGGGAGCTGTTTTTT. It yields the protein CASSVGAGVTGELFF.

The chain employs TRBV10-1 and TRBJ1-4; 9 bases are a match to TRBD1. CDR3 length: 16 amino acids. Germline CDR1 WNHNN, CDR2 SYGVQD (reference sequence). V lost 0 bases to trimming and J lost 7 bases; unmatched junction nucleotides: 6. CDR3 residues: CASSESTGQGGEKLFF. CDR3 nucleotide sequence: TGCGCCAGCAGTGAGTCCACGGGACAGGGTGGTGAAAAACTGTTTTTT.

The rearrangement joins TRBV5-1 to TRBJ2-5; 7 positions match TRBD1. Germline V gives CDR1 SGHRS, CDR2 YFSETQ. This CDR3 spans 16 amino acids. With 4 bases clipped from V and 5 bases from J, the junction kept 14 bases outside the gene matches. For the CDR3, the DNA is TGCGCCAGCAGCGCCTCGGGACAGTTCATAGGGGAGACCCAGTACTTC. The encoded protein is CASSASGQFIGETQYF.

The rearrangement uses TRBV19 and TRBJ1-2; D may be TRBD1 (6 bases). V gave up 5 bases and J gave up 8 bases, with 18 bases separating them. Germline-derived CDR1 and CDR2 are LNHDA and SQIVND (reference sequence). The CDR3 has 14 residues. The chain's CDR3 is CASSPQTGGEGYTF. As DNA, the CDR3 is TGTGCCAGTAGTCCCCAGACAGGCGGCGAAGGCTACACCTTC.

This clone was counted a single time. This chain connects TRBV5-3 to TRBJ2-7; D is ambiguous. TRBV5-3 is marked as an open reading frame, function uncertain. V gave up 5 bases and J gave up 3 bases, with 18 bases separating them. This CDR3 spans 15 amino acids. The CDR3 DNA follows: TGTGCCAGAAGTTATTTACCCGAGACAAGCTACGAGCAGTACTTC. It translates to CARSYLPETSYEQYF.

The rearrangement uses TRBV13 and TRBJ2-2; TRBD2 matches at 15 bases. V was pared by 5 bases and J by 7 bases, with 14 bases of the junction left unmatched. The CDR3 has 19 amino acids. The germline gives CDR1 PRHDT, CDR2 FYEKMQ (reference sequence). CDR3 nucleotide sequence: TGTGCCAGCAGCGGGACTCCCGGGACTAGCGGGGGGTCCAACGGGGAGCTGTTTTTT. As protein: CASSGTPGTSGGSNGELFF.

The chain is built from TRBV7-8 and TRBJ1-1; 7 nucleotides agree with TRBD1. V lost 4 bases to trimming and J lost 0 bases; unmatched junction nucleotides: 8. Germline CDR1 reads SGHVS; CDR2 reads FQNEAQ. The CDR3 is 16 amino acids. The DNA for the CDR3 is TGTGCCAGCAGCTCGCCGGGACAGACTGTGAACACTGAAGCTTTCTTT. This sequence encodes CASSSPGQTVNTEAFF.

V is TRBV4-1 and J is TRBJ2-1; D gene uncertain. Germline CDR1 reads MGHRA; CDR2 reads YSYEKL. Trimming left V 0 bases short and J 2 bases short, with 8 bases between. The CDR3 runs 15 residues. The CDR3 region has the DNA TGCGCCAGCAGCCAAGAGTTCCTTCCCTACAATGAGCAGTTCTTC. It codes for CASSQEFLPYNEQFF.

The chain joins TRBV28 to TRBJ2-2; 8 positions match TRBD1. The V gene end was trimmed by 10 bases and the J gene end by 6 bases; junction bases not matched to a gene: 7. The germline gives CDR1 MDHEN, CDR2 SYDVKM. The CDR3 has 13 amino acids. In DNA form, the CDR3 reads TGTGCCACCTCTTCAGGGGGCCCCGGGGAGCTGTTTTTT. This codes for CATSSGGPGELFF.

The chain combines TRBV6-2 or TRBV6-3 with TRBJ2-1; 11 bases fit TRBD2. V lost 6 bases and J lost 6; bases outside the gene matches: 10. This CDR3 is 16 amino acids long. Germline V lookup: CDR1 MNHEY, CDR2 SVGEGT. CDR3 bases: TGTGCCAGCAGCTCCCAACTAGCGGGAGTCTTCAATGAGCAGTTCTTC. It specifies CASSSQLAGVFNEQFF.

This clone was observed once. The chain recombines TRBV2 with TRBJ1-1; 9 nucleotides match TRBD1. V shed 6 bases, J shed 4 bases, and the junction held 9 bases outside the gene matches. The CDR3 is 15 amino acids. In germline, CDR1 is SNHLY, CDR2 FYNNEI. In DNA form, the CDR3 reads TGTGCCAGCAGGGGGCGGACAGGGGAGGGCACTGAAGCTTTCTTT. Translating gives CASRGRTGEGTEAFF.